This is a list of T cell receptor beta chains from one sample in a study of regulatory T cells in long-lasting Graves disease. Each CDR3 protein gets one entry after TCRdb re-called the multiplex PCR reads with MiXCR. The sample shows hundreds of thousands of distinct CDR3 sequences, roughly 12% of them seen only once. Separately, the same data were catalogued under a study of T cells in Graves' hyperthyroidism and ophthalmopathy.

Sequences were derived from peripheral blood mononuclear cells (PBMCs), sampled at new diagnosis, from a patient treated with antithyroid drugs. All receptors come from a man under 40 with Graves disease. CDR3s include the opening cysteine and the closing phenylalanine or tryptophan. The D gene is left open where the match is weak. Rows give clone size only sometimes, using once, few, many, or a class for an expanded clone.

J,size,V,D,DNA,CDR3
TRBJ2-3,many,TRBV10-2,NA,TGCGCCAGCCGGGACACAGCTCACACAGATACGCAGTATTTT,CASRDTAHTDTQYF
TRBJ1-4,many,TRBV7-9,NA,TGTGCCAGCAGCCCAAGGGAGGGTTCTGCTAATGAAAAACTGTTTTTT,CASSPREGSANEKLFF
TRBJ2-7,many,TRBV5-1,NA,TGCGCCAGCAGAACTGAAGCCACCTACGAGCAGTACTTC,CASRTEATYEQYF
TRBJ1-2,many,TRBV15,NA,TGTGCCACCAGCAGACAGGGGAACAACTATGGCTACACCTTC,CATSRQGNNYGYTF
TRBJ2-7,NA,TRBV29-1,NA,TGCAGCGTTGAAGATCAGGGAGGTGTGGACGAGCAGTACTTC,CSVEDQGGVDEQYF
TRBJ2-2,many,TRBV6-5,NA,TGTGCCAGCAGTTACTTAGGACCGAACACCGGGGAGCTGTTTTTT,CASSYLGPNTGELFF
TRBJ1-2,many,TRBV2,NA,TGTGCCAGCAGTGACAGGGTACGAAGCTATGGCTACACCTTC,CASSDRVRSYGYTF
TRBJ1-4,many,TRBV11-2,TRBD1,TGTGCCAGCAGCTCTGGACAGGGTGGGGAAAAACTGTTTTTT,CASSSGQGGEKLFF
TRBJ1-1,many,TRBV6-5,TRBD1,TGTGCCAGCAGTTACTCCGGGACAGGGTTGAGCACTGAAGCTTTCTTT,CASSYSGTGLSTEAFF
TRBJ2-5,few,TRBV5-1,NA,TGCGCCAGCAGCTTGGGCAATGGGCGGCAGACCCAGTACTTC,CASSLGNGRQTQYF
TRBJ2-1,NA,TRBV2,NA,TGTGCCAGCCACTCGGGACTCCAGACGTGGGAGCAGTTCTTC,CASHSGLQTWEQFF
TRBJ1-1,NA,TRBV29-1,TRBD1,TGCAGCGTTTTCGACAGGGTGAACACTGAAGCTTTCTTT,CSVFDRVNTEAFF
TRBJ1-5,many,TRBV2,NA,TGTGCCAGCAGTTTAGATTCCCCCCAGCCCCAGCATTTT,CASSLDSPQPQHF
TRBJ1-3,NA,TRBV20-1,NA,TGCAGTGCTGAGGATCATTTCTCTGGAAACACCATATATTTT,CSAEDHFSGNTIYF
TRBJ1-2,few,TRBV7-8,NA,TGTGCCATTGGGAAGGGTGGGATGAGCTATGGCTACACCTTC,CAIGKGGMSYGYTF
TRBJ2-2,NA,TRBV24-1,NA,TGTGCCACCAGTGATGGGTCCCACGGGGAGCTGTTTTTT,CATSDGSHGELFF
TRBJ2-7,many,TRBV12-3/TRBV12-4,NA,TGTGCCAGCAGCCAGGGTCAGGGGCAGCCCGAGCAGTACTTC,CASSQGQGQPEQYF
TRBJ2-3,few,TRBV9,TRBD1,TGTGCCAGCAGCGAAGACAGGGGCACAGATACGCAGTATTTT,CASSEDRGTDTQYF
TRBJ2-1,many,TRBV30,TRBD2,TGTGCCTGGGGGACTAGCGGGACTCTTGGCGATGAGCAGTTCTTC,CAWGTSGTLGDEQFF
TRBJ2-1,NA,TRBV3-1,NA,TGTGCCAGCAGCCAAGATCCCCCCATAGGGGAGCTATACAATGAGCAGTTCTTC,CASSQDPPIGELYNEQFF
TRBJ2-3,many,TRBV5-1,TRBD2,TGCGCCAGCAGCTTGGGCAGGACTAGCGGCTTGGATACGCAGTATTTT,CASSLGRTSGLDTQYF
TRBJ2-7,few,TRBV4-1,TRBD2,TGCGCCAGCAGCCAGACTAGCGGGAGGACCTACGAGCAGTACTTC,CASSQTSGRTYEQYF
TRBJ2-7,NA,TRBV30,NA,TGTGCCTGGACCAGGACACAAACCTACGAGCAGTACTTC,CAWTRTQTYEQYF
TRBJ1-5,many,TRBV6-5,NA,TGTGCCAGCAGTTACGGTCTAAATCAGCCCCAGCATTTT,CASSYGLNQPQHF
TRBJ1-2,few,TRBV2,TRBD1,TGTGCCACTCGACAGGGTCTAGGAAATGGCTACACCTTC,CATRQGLGNGYTF
TRBJ2-7,many,TRBV2,TRBD1,TGTGCCAGCAGTGAATGGTTAGGAGTCGGGACAGCTTTATACGAGCAGTACTTC,CASSEWLGVGTALYEQYF
TRBJ2-5,few,TRBV3-1,NA,TGTGCCAGCAGCTCCCACCAAGAGACCCAGTACTTC,CASSSHQETQYF
TRBJ1-1,many,TRBV11-2,NA,TGTGCCAGCAGCTTAAGGTCCAGGGCCACTGAAGCTTTCTTT,CASSLRSRATEAFF
TRBJ2-5,NA,TRBV3-1,NA,TGTGCCAGCAGCACAGAGACTAGGGGCGGTGAGACCCAGTACTTC,CASSTETRGGETQYF
TRBJ2-1,few,TRBV20-1,TRBD1,TGCAGTGCTCGAGACAGGGGAATAGGTGAGCAGTTCTTC,CSARDRGIGEQFF
TRBJ2-1,many,TRBV10-3,TRBD2,TGTGCCATCAGCCCGTTAGAGTGGACTAGCGGGACTGAGCAGTTCTTC,CAISPLEWTSGTEQFF
TRBJ1-2,NA,TRBV6-2/TRBV6-3,NA,TGTGCCAGCAGTTCGCAAGCGGGAGGGCAGGGAGGAAGCTACACCTTC,CASSSQAGGQGGSYTF
TRBJ2-7,many,TRBV3-1,NA,TGTGCCAGCAGCCTTTCCGACGGGATAGACGCCTACGAGCAGTACTTC,CASSLSDGIDAYEQYF
TRBJ1-1,many,TRBV6-2/TRBV6-3,TRBD1,TGTGCCAGTCAGGGGGCGCTATTTAGAGGGAACACTGAAGCTTTCTTT,CASQGALFRGNTEAFF
TRBJ2-7,few,TRBV2,NA,TGTGCCAGCAGTGAGTGGAGCTACGAGCAGTACTTC,CASSEWSYEQYF
TRBJ2-7,many,TRBV11-2,TRBD1,TGTGCCAGCAGCCCTGGACAGGTTGTTGGAAAGCAGTACTTC,CASSPGQVVGKQYF
TRBJ2-4,NA,TRBV27,NA,TGTGCCAGCAGTTTCGACAGGTCAGGAAACATTCAGTACTTC,CASSFDRSGNIQYF
TRBJ2-5,NA,TRBV5-4,NA,TGTGCCGGCAGCTTGAAAGGGCAGGGGCGCGGGGAGACCCAGTACTTC,CAGSLKGQGRGETQYF
TRBJ2-7,NA,TRBV14,NA,TGTGCCAGCAGCTTACAGGGAGGACCACTCTACGAGCAGTACTTC,CASSLQGGPLYEQYF
TRBJ2-7,many,TRBV28,NA,TGTGCCAGCAGTTTAGTTTTTGGGGTGGCAGTCTCCTACGAGCAGTACTTC,CASSLVFGVAVSYEQYF
TRBJ2-6,NA,TRBV13,NA,TGTGCCAGCAGCTTATCCGGACGGGGCGGGGCCAACGTCCTGACTTTC,CASSLSGRGGANVLTF
TRBJ2-3,many,TRBV27,TRBD2,TGTGCCAGCAGTTTATCGGGTGGGACTAGCGGGAGCACAGATACGCAGTATTTT,CASSLSGGTSGSTDTQYF
TRBJ1-4,many,TRBV3-1,NA,TGTGCCAGCAGCCAAGGGACGGGCGGGGAAAAACTGTTTTTT,CASSQGTGGEKLFF
TRBJ2-1,few,TRBV9,TRBD2,TGTGCCAGCAGCCCTTACGGACTAGCGGGAAGCAATGAGCAGTTCTTC,CASSPYGLAGSNEQFF
TRBJ1-1,NA,TRBV18,NA,TGTGCCAGCTCAAATAATCCGGGAAACACTGAAGCTTTCTTT,CASSNNPGNTEAFF
TRBJ2-5,NA,TRBV18,NA,TGTGCCAGCTCACCTTTACGGCAAGAGACCCAGTACTTC,CASSPLRQETQYF
TRBJ1-2,NA,TRBV7-8,NA,TGTGCCAGCAGCCCCGACGGCCTCTATGGCTACACCTTC,CASSPDGLYGYTF
TRBJ1-1,many,TRBV10-3,NA,TGTGCCTCGCGGGCTACCCACACTGAAGCTTTCTTT,CASRATHTEAFF